Following are 19 T cell receptor beta chains from one sample sequenced in a study of Graves' ophthalmopathy and Graves' hyperthyroidism. The authors amplified TCR beta CDR3 regions from RNA transcripts. After a first-round RT-PCR with HTBI primers, a second-round multiplex PCR was run. One entry per CDR3 protein results from TCRdb running MiXCR on the multiplex PCR reads. The data show roughly 400,000 distinct CDR3 sequences, 18% seen once. The sequencing input was peripheral blood. The receptors come from a woman aged 18-29 years with Graves' ophthalmopathy.

This clonotype has a count of ten or more. This chain uses TRBV5-5 with TRBJ1-1, with 7 bases identical to TRBD1. Trimming cost V 4 bases and J 5 bases; bases outside gene matches: 5. CDR3 length: 13 residues. In germline, CDR1 is SGHKS, CDR2 YYEKEE (reference sequence). The CDR3 DNA reads TGTGCCAGCAGCAATCCAGGGGGAACTGAAGCTTTCTTT. Amino acids: CASSNPGGTEAFF.

This clonotype was recorded many times. The chain uses TRBV9 and TRBJ1-6, with TRBD1 matching 9 bases. The CDR3 covers 16 residues. J gave up 6 bases and V 3 bases, and 7 bases lay outside the gene matches. From germline, CDR1 is SGDLS and CDR2 YYNGEE. The CDR3 sequence: CASSAPGQGRNSPLHF. CDR3 DNA: TGTGCCAGCAGCGCCCCGGGACAGGGCCGTAATTCACCCCTCCACTTT.

This clonotype was observed many times. The rearrangement uses TRBV6-5 and TRBJ1-6; TRBD1 might be the D (5 bases). The germline CDR1 and CDR2 sequences are MNHEY and SVGAGI. Trimming pared 1 base from V and 0 bases from J, leaving 13 bases between. The CDR3 length is 18 residues. CDR3 sequence (DNA): TGTGCCAGCAGTTACTATGGGACGTCTAGCTCCTATAATTCACCCCTCCACTTT. It yields the protein CASSYYGTSSSYNSPLHF.

The table lists this clonotype with many counts. The CDR3 nucleotides are TGTGCCACCAGTGATGAAGGCTACGAGCAGTACTTC. This translates into CATSDEGYEQYF. This rearrangement joins TRBV24-1 to TRBJ2-7; D uncertain. V shed 3 bases and J shed 3 bases, with 5 bases lying between them. This CDR3 spans 12 amino acids. CDR1 and CDR2 (germline): KGHDR, SFDVKD.

There are many counts of this clonotype. The chain has TRBV7-2 and TRBJ2-5, with unresolved D. In germline, CDR1 is SGHTA, CDR2 FQGNSA. This CDR3 contains 15 residues. The V end lost 5 bases, the J end lost 5 bases, and 18 bases lay between the germline ends. CDR3 region: CASSNQGKAWETQYF. The CDR3 DNA sequence: TGTGCCAGCAGCAACCAAGGAAAAGCCTGGGAGACCCAGTACTTC.

This clonotype was picked up many times. Compared with germline, one end of the junction differs, possibly owing to a read error. The gene calls are TRBV12-3 or TRBV12-4 and TRBJ2-7; 10 nucleotides agree with TRBD1. CDR3 length equals 14 residues. The CDR3 nucleotides are TGTGTCAGCAGTTCGGACAGGGGGAGGTACGAGCAGTACTTC. This translates into CVSSSDRGRYEQYF.

This clonotype was seen at least ten times. The chain uses TRBV30 and TRBJ2-7, with TRBD1 identical over 11 bases. The CDR3 has 16 amino acids. Germline V gives CDR1 GTSNPN, CDR2 SVGIG (reference sequence). With 1 base clipped from V and 2 bases from J, the junction kept 7 bases outside the gene matches. The CDR3: CAWSGGQGVPPYEQYF. CDR3 DNA sequence: TGTGCCTGGAGTGGGGGACAGGGGGTCCCTCCCTACGAGCAGTACTTC.

There are many counts of this clonotype. This chain joins TRBV4-2 and TRBJ1-2, with 10 bases matching TRBD1. Germline CDR1 and CDR2: LGHNA and YNFKEQ. The V segment lost 3 bases and the J segment 3 bases; nucleotides outside the gene matches: 10. The CDR3 totals 17 residues. Here the CDR3 DNA reads TGTGCCAGCAGCCAGGACGCCGGGACAGGGGTTTACTATGGCTACACCTTC. Translated, it gives CASSQDAGTGVYYGYTF.

This clonotype came up many times. The chain links TRBV12-3 or TRBV12-4 to TRBJ2-5; unclear D gene. The CDR3 extends over 12 amino acids. V dropped 6 bases and J dropped 5 bases, with 10 bases sitting between them. The CDR3, as DNA: TGTGCCAGCAGCTACCTGCACGAGACCCAGTACTTC. This gives the protein CASSYLHETQYF.

This clonotype was counted at least ten times. The V gene is TRBV11-2, the J gene TRBJ2-7; TRBD2 might be the D (6 bases). Germline V gene data show CDR1 as SGHAT and CDR2 as FQNNGV. The V end lost 1 base, the J end lost 0 bases, and 19 bases lay between the germline ends. CDR3 length: 18 residues. CDR3 bases: TGTGCCAGCAGCTTAGGGGGCCCCGGGAGCCTACCCTCCTACGAGCAGTACTTC. Its protein product is CASSLGGPGSLPSYEQYF.

This clonotype was counted ten times or more. The chain joins TRBV4-2 to TRBJ2-2; no clear D. V lost 1 base and J lost 6, with 3 bases in between. CDR3 length equals 12 residues. The germline CDR1 and CDR2 sequences are LGHNA and YNFKEQ. The CDR3 spells CASSQAPGELFF. DNA of the CDR3: TGTGCCAGCAGCCAAGCGCCCGGGGAGCTGTTTTTT.

This clonotype was observed at least ten times. The V and J genes are TRBV2 and TRBJ1-5, with TRBD1 as a possible D gene (6 bases). Germline CDR1 is SNHLY and CDR2 is FYNNEI. The germline V and J ends were trimmed by 6 bases and 4 bases, with 13 bases remaining between them. The CDR3 runs to 14 residues. The CDR3 sequence is CASRPLGGNQPQHF. The CDR3 nucleotides read TGTGCCAGCAGGCCCCTAGGGGGGAATCAGCCCCAGCATTTT. The complete variable domain, with remaining parts taken from reference TRBV2 and TRBJ1-5, reads EPEVTQTPSHQVTQMGQEVILRCVPISNHLYFYWYRQILGQKVEFLVSFYNNEISEKSEIFDDQFSVERPDGSNFTLKIRSTKLEDSAMYFCASRPLGGNQPQHFGDGTRLSIL.

The chain joins TRBV5-1 to TRBJ2-7; tentatively, D is TRBD1 (6 bases). This CDR3 region has 15 residues. Germline assignment: CDR1 SGHRS and CDR2 YFSETQ. V was clipped by 4 bases and J by 1 base, with 15 bases between them. As DNA, the CDR3 is TGCGCCAGCAGCCAGGGGAACGTACCTTCCTACGAGCAGTACTTC. Its translation: CASSQGNVPSYEQYF. Full variable domain (outside the CDR3, taken from reference TRBV5-1 and TRBJ2-7): KAGVTQTPRYLIKTRGQQVTLSCSPISGHRSVSWYQQTPGQGLQFLFEYFSETQRNKGNFPGRFSGRQFSNSRSEMNVSTLELGDSALYLCASSQGNVPSYEQYFGPGTRLTVT.

This clonotype showed up many times. The chain employs TRBV7-9 and TRBJ1-1; no clear D. This CDR3 has 11 amino acids. CDR1 SEHNR and CDR2 FQNEAQ come from the germline V gene (reference sequence). V lost 6 bases to trimming and J lost 7 bases, with 9 bases between them. The CDR3 nucleotides are TGTGCCAGCAGGCAGGATATTGAAGCTTTCTTT. Translated, it gives CASRQDIEAFF.

V gene TRBV6-5 combines with J gene TRBJ2-7; 13 nucleotides agree with TRBD2. Germline-derived CDR1 and CDR2 are MNHEY and SVGAGI. This CDR3 contains 16 residues. V lost 2 bases to trimming and J lost 2 bases; unmatched junction nucleotides: 3. CDR3 in DNA: TGTGCCAGCAGTTACCAGGGGACTAGCGGGGCCTACGAGCAGTACTTC. It translates to CASSYQGTSGAYEQYF.

This clonotype occurred many times. V gene TRBV30 combines with J gene TRBJ1-2, with D hard to call. Looked up from germline, CDR1 is GTSNPN and CDR2 is SVGIG (reference sequence). The CDR3 has 11 residues. V was pared by 0 bases and J by 6 bases, with 5 bases between. This chain's CDR3 is CAWSVLHGYTF. CDR3 coding DNA: TGTGCCTGGAGTGTTCTCCATGGCTACACCTTC.

The chain carries TRBV11-2 and TRBJ2-5, with a tentative D call TRBD1 (5 bases). CDR3 length equals 14 residues. Deletions cut 5 bases from V and 4 bases from J, with 14 bases between. Germline CDR1 and CDR2: SGHAT and FQNNGV. The CDR3 sequence: CASSQNRGGETQYF. The CDR3 region has the DNA TGTGCCAGCAGCCAAAATAGGGGTGGAGAGACCCAGTACTTC.

V and J are TRBV6-5 and TRBJ1-1; the D is unclear. Germline V gene sequence: CDR1 MNHEY, CDR2 SVGAGI. Trimming took off 4 bases at V and 4 bases at J, with 16 bases between the two ends. CDR3 size: 15 residues. This CDR3 is CASSSRVQPGTEAFF. CDR3 in DNA: TGTGCCAGCAGTTCGAGGGTGCAACCCGGCACTGAAGCTTTCTTT.

This clonotype was seen at least ten times. The chain recombines TRBV30 with TRBJ2-3; maybe TRBD1 (5 bases). The V gene lost 0 bases and the J gene lost 2 bases, with 6 bases spanning the gap. CDR1 GTSNPN and CDR2 SVGIG come from the germline V gene (reference sequence). This CDR3 spans 13 amino acids. In DNA form, the CDR3 reads TGTGCCTGGAGTGTACAGGCCACAGATACGCAGTATTTT. Its protein product is CAWSVQATDTQYF.